This TCR beta chain was identified in a study of blood T cell repertoires in COVID-19 (dated by TCRdb to about 2020). Regarding the study in general: The collaborator samples originated in the United States, Italy and Spain and spanned the acute and convalescent phases of COVID-19. Where available, HLA class I and class II types were taken from metadata supplied by the sample provider and were not determined by assay-based typing. The samples were drawn from the first 160 participants of the ongoing ImmuneRACE study and from 1,254 subjects provided by 6 global collaborators. The repertoires were released in a freely available public database intended as a resource for research on the immune response to SARS-CoV-2. Nearly every sample came with metadata listing a de-identified subject ID, COVID-19 status, age in years and sex. The material from the prospective study consisted of cDNA or gDNA derived from T cells, B-cell-depleted T cells, or PBMCs. Subjects who had been exposed to COVID-19, were actively infected with it, or had recovered from it provided the deeply sampled blood TCRbeta repertoires that made up the dataset. Results the study describes overall, beyond this receptor: How much clinical and demographic metadata was included differed by source and by participant, and the metadata was provided uncurated.

Regarding this clone: Its cognate antigen has yet to be identified. No base quality information exists; no much larger clone differs at one position.

At one collaborating source in Seattle, patients were enrolled during active infection and were followed longitudinally through the course of disease. Each collaborating institution followed its own protocols to collect whole blood in K2EDTA tubes. For TCRbeta analysis, collaborators shipped samples in one of three forms: frozen whole blood, isolated PBMCs, or DNA extracted from either of those sample types. TCRbeta CDR3 regions were amplified from genomic DNA by means of the immunoSEQ Assay, a bias-controlled multiplex PCR. The study's processing was this. The number of nucleated cells in each sample was estimated by amplification of reference gene primers within the assay. Sequence reads were collapsed and filtered to measure the absolute abundance of every unique TCRbeta CDR3 rearrangement. For each sample, productive Simpson clonality was calculated as the square root of Simpson's diversity index across productive rearrangements. This is the immuneACCESS table as TCRdb keeps it, with only in-frame sequences that have V and J called. A part of the clones is gone; compared with another copy, unresolved V genes explain less than half, and the rest is unexplained. D and trimming come from the DNA, and the V and J calls and clone size come from that table. The sample profile shows about 210,000 clones; roughly four fifths of them were found once. The ten largest account for approximately 5.6% of the sample.

From the cysteine up to the phenylalanine, the CDR3 has a length of 15 residues. The read is trimmed to its CDR3 DNA, 45 bases read in frame from base 1. V is clipped by 3 bases and J by 4 bases, and the sequence between their germline boundaries is 15 bases long. Looking up the germline V gene yields CDR1 KGHSH and CDR2 LQKENI. Recombination linked TRBV18 to TRBJ1-2; perhaps TRBD1 is the D gene, with 5 bases matching. The sequenced sample was peripheral blood. The receptor comes from a woman in her seventies with COVID-19, enrolled during active disease. The CDR3 protein sequence reads: CASSPLGLRSYGYTF. At the DNA level, the sequence is TGTGCCAGCTCACCTCTGGGGCTAAGGAGCTATGGCTACACCTTC. With the rest looked up from the reference TRBV18 and TRBJ1-2 genes rather than sequenced, the full variable domain is NAGVMQNPRHLVRRRGQEARLRCSPMKGHSHVYWYRQLPEEGLKFMVYLQKENIIDESGMPKERFSAEFPKEGPSILRIQQVVRGDSAAYFCASSPLGLRSYGYTFGSGTRLTVV.